The T cell receptor (beta chain) under discussion was sequenced for a study of vaccination effects on CD4 cells after COVID-19. Comments on this clone: The target antigen is unknown.

Sequencing in the ViraFEST assay came after antigen-specific CD4+ T cells had been expanded with viral peptide pools, which were used to stimulate PBMC. Isolation of CD4+ T cells took place after 10 to 11 days of culture. Prior SARS-CoV-2 infection was absent in the vaccine recipients, as shown by negative nucleocapsid antibodies. For each well, two million PBMC were cultured with 10 IU/ml IL-2 and roughly 9.8 ug/ml peptides. V dropped 7 bases and J dropped 8 bases, with 20 bases sitting between them. CDR3 length equals 14 residues. CDR1 and CDR2 (germline): SGHKS, YYEKEE (reference sequence). Libraries were prepared by immunoSEQ multiplex PCR; TCRdb keeps only in-frame clonotypes and omits some of them. The sample holds roughly 75,000 clones, approximately 72% seen once.

This TCR derives from a human donor who received a COVID-19 vaccine. This chain joins TRBV5-5 and TRBJ2-3, with D unclear. Material: CD4+ T cells from PBMCs cultured with HCoV-OC43 spike peptides, obtained before COVID-19 vaccination. Subset here: HCoV-OC43 spike overlapping peptide pool stimulation. CDR3: CASARALGGGTQYF. The CDR3 region has the DNA TGTGCCAGCGCCCGGGCCCTGGGCGGCGGTACGCAGTATTTT.